The clone carrying this T cell receptor beta chain was detected a few times. The data belong to a study of T cells after yellow fever vaccination. TCRdb analysed the 5' RACE reads with MiXCR anew, one entry per CDR3 protein. The data contain roughly 330,000 distinct CDR3 sequences, roughly 6.8% of them singletons. Germline V gene sequence: CDR1 SGHAT, CDR2 FQNNGV. The V end was cut by 1 base, the J end by 1 base, with 20 bases between. The CDR3 runs to 18 residues. This receptor was taken from a man aged 18 to 35 who received the YFV17D yellow fever vaccine. The input for sequencing was PBMCs, taken about 49 days after the first yellow fever vaccination. The chain carries TRBV11-2 and TRBJ2-7; D is ambiguous. The CDR3 nucleotides are TGTGCCAGCAGCTTAGGGTATTCAGGCCGTATGCGATCCTACGAGCAGTACTTC. Encoded protein: CASSLGYSGRMRSYEQYF.